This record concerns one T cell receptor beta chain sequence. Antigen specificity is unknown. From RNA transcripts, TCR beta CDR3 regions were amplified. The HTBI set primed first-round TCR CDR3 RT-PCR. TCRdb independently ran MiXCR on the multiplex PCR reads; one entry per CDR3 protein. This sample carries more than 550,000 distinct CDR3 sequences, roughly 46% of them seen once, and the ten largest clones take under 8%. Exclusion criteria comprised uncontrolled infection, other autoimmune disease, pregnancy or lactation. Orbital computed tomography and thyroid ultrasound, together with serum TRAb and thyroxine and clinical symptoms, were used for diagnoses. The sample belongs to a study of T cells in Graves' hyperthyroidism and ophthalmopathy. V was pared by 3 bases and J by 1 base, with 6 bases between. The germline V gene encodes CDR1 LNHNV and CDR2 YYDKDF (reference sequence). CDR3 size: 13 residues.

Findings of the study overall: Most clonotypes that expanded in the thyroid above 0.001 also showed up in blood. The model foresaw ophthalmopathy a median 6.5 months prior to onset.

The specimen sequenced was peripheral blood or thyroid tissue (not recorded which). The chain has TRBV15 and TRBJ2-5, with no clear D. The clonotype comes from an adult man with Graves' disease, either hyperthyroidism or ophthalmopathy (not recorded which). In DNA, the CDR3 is TGTGCCACCAGCAGCCCGTCCCAAGAGACCCAGTACTTC. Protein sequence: CATSSPSQETQYF.